This T cell receptor beta chain was recovered during a study of Ad26.COV2.S vaccination and SARS-CoV-2 variants. As for the study in general: Intramuscularly, Ad26.COV2.S was given either once or twice, 56 days apart. Study outcomes and limitations: Responses of T cells in total may have been underestimated by the TCR breadth and depth analyses. The study found higher spike-specific TCR breadth in vaccine than placebo recipients. Post-vaccination spike-specific CD8+ and CD4+ T cell responses reportedly had substantial breadth.

Assay: immunoSEQ multiplex PCR; the TCRdb copy retains only in-frame clones and omits some. The sample has just over 350,000 clones, around 83% seen once; the top ten hold 3.3%. Notes on this clone: Its antigen remains unidentified.

Stated treatment: about 20 received Ad26.COV2.S at low or high dose, single or two shots; roughly 5 received placebo; per-sample allocation not given. Collection of the samples took place on day 63 after the first injection of vaccine or placebo. The sample in question was peripheral blood, obtained in a trial of Ad26.COV2.S vaccine versus placebo. The clonotype originates from a person between 18 and 59 years old who received the Ad26.COV2.S COVID-19 vaccine or a placebo.

The CDR3 region has the DNA TGCGCCAGCAGCTTTAATCAGGGGGCGGCCACGAACACCGGGGAGCTGTTTTTT. Protein: CASSFNQGAATNTGELFF. V gene TRBV5-1 combines with J gene TRBJ2-2, with TRBD1 matching over 8 bases. The CDR3 runs to 18 residues. Looked up from germline, CDR1 is SGHRS and CDR2 is YFSETQ. After removal of 2 bases from V and 0 bases from J, the junction contained 9 bases not matched to a gene.